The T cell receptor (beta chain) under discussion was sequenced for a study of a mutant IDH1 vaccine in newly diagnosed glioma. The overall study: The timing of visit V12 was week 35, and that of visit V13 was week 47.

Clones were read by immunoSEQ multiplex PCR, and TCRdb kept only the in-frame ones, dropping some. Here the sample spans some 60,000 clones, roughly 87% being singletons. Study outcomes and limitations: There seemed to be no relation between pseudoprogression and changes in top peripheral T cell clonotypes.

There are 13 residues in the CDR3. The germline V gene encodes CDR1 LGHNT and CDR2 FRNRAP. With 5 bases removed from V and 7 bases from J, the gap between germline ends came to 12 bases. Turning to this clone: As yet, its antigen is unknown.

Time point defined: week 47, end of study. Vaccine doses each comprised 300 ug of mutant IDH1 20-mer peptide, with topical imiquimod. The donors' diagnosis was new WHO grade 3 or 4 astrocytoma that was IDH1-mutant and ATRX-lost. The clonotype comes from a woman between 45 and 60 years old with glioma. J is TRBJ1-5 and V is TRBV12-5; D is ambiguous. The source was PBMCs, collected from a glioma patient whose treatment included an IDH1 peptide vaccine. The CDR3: CASGGRRGQPQHF. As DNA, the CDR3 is TGTGCTAGTGGTGGGAGAAGAGGGCAGCCCCAGCATTTT.